This T cell receptor beta chain was found in a study of cytomegalovirus exposure and HLA in healthy donors. Trimming at V came to 4 bases and at J to 6 bases, leaving 7 bases not matched to a gene. The V gene's germline CDR1 is SNHLY and CDR2 FYNNEI. The CDR3 is 16 amino acids. Study conclusions and caveats: In vitro work confirmed that a few CMV-associated chains recognize CMV antigens. Earlier analysis looked at TCR beta V segments, and most were productive about 87% or about 30% of the time. Versus the 666-donor mean, an Asian-associated ancestry cluster reportedly showed fewer N-insertions in a later analysis.

With regard to this clone: What it binds is unknown.

60 Vbeta and 13 Jbeta primers were used in PCR. TCRdb's copy holds only in-frame clones and misses some; the assay was immunoSEQ multiplex PCR. This sample has 150,000 to 200,000 clones, with approximately 80% found just once. The source material was PBMCs. This chain links TRBV2 with TRBJ1-5; 12 bases agree with TRBD1. The receptor was isolated from a woman in her forties or fifties in good health and CMV-seronegative. The CDR3 DNA sequence: TGTGCCAGCAGTGCCCAGGGACAGGGGGCGAGTCAGCCCCAGCATTTT. Amino acids: CASSAQGQGASQPQHF.